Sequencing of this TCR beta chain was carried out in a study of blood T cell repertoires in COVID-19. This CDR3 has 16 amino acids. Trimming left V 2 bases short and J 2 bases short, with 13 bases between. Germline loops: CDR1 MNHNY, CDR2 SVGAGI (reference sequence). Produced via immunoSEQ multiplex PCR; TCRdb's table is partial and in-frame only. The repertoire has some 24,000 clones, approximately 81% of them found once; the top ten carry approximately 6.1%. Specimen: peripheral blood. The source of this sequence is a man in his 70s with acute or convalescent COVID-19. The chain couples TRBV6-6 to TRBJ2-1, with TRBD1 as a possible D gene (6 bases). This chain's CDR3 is CASSYPLTGPYNEQFF. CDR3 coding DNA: TGTGCCAGCAGTTACCCCCTTACAGGGCCCTACAATGAGCAGTTCTTC.